A single sample is the source of the 29 T cell receptor beta chains below, sequenced in a study of blood T cell repertoires in COVID-19. Assay used: immunoSEQ multiplex PCR; TCRdb lists only in-frame clones, some missing. The table includes 35,000 to 55,000 clones, 82% detected once. The sample was peripheral blood. These receptor sequences come from a woman in her 70s with acute or convalescent COVID-19.

The chain couples TRBV19 to TRBJ2-2, with 13 bases fitting TRBD2. V lost 11 bases to trimming and J lost 7 bases; unmatched junction nucleotides: 13. The CDR3 loop spans 16 amino acids. CDR1 is LNHDA and CDR2 is SQIVND in the germline V gene (reference sequence). Here the CDR3 DNA reads TGTGCCTCCTCGGGCGGACTAGCGGGAGCCGGCGGGGAGCTGTTTTTT. Its translation: CASSGGLAGAGGELFF.

The rearrangement uses TRBV27 and TRBJ1-1; the match to TRBD1 covers 12 bases. Per germline, CDR1 MNHEY and CDR2 SMNVEV (reference sequence). CDR3 length: 17 residues. The junction had 10 bases not matched to a gene; V was cut back by 5 bases and J by 3 bases. The DNA of the CDR3 is TGTGCCAGCAGTGGGGAAGGGACAGGGGGCGGGGACACTGAAGCTTTCTTT. Translated: CASSGEGTGGGDTEAFF.

The chain links TRBV15 to TRBJ1-3; D perhaps matches TRBD1 (6 bases). Per germline, CDR1 LNHNV and CDR2 YYDKDF (reference sequence). V lost 0 bases and J 3 bases, leaving 9 bases between the germline ends. The CDR3 loop spans 15 amino acids. CDR3 sequence: CATSRDPQGGNTIYF. The CDR3, as DNA: TGTGCCACCAGCAGAGATCCACAGGGTGGAAACACCATATATTTT.

The gene calls are TRBV4-2 and TRBJ2-1, with 7 bases lining up with TRBD2. The junction had 6 bases not matched to a gene; V was cut back by 0 bases and J by 7 bases. Germline V gene sequence: CDR1 LGHNA, CDR2 YNFKEQ. This CDR3 has 15 amino acids. CDR3 region: CASSQDSGNWNEQFF. The CDR3 nucleotides are TGTGCCAGCAGCCAAGACAGCGGGAATTGGAATGAGCAGTTCTTC.

This clone was recorded once. The V call is TRBV19, the J call TRBJ2-5; 8 bases line up with TRBD1. V lost 3 bases and J lost 5; bases outside the gene matches: 2. This CDR3 has 13 amino acids. Germline CDR1 LNHDA, CDR2 SQIVND (reference sequence). CDR3 sequence: CASSIRTGETQYF. The CDR3 DNA sequence: TGTGCCAGTAGTATCCGGACAGGGGAGACCCAGTACTTC.

The rearrangement uses TRBV10-3 and TRBJ2-1, with 10 bases matching TRBD1. Germline assignment: CDR1 ENHRY and CDR2 SYGVKD. The CDR3 extends over 15 amino acids. V lost 6 bases, J lost 7 bases, and 9 bases stayed unmatched. For the CDR3, the DNA is TGTGCCATCAGAAATATAGGGACAGGGGAAAATGAGCAGTTCTTC. Translation gives CAIRNIGTGENEQFF.

The rearrangement joins TRBV9 to TRBJ2-1; D is ambiguous. Between the trimmed V and J ends, which lost 0 bases and 11 bases, there was a span of 21 bases. This CDR3 is 16 amino acids long. CDR1 and CDR2 from the germline V gene are SGDLS and YYNGEE. The CDR3 DNA is TGTGCCAGCAGCGTAGCGCGAGACTCAGCCCCCACTAAGCAGTTCTTC. Its protein is CASSVARDSAPTKQFF.

The V gene is TRBV13, the J gene TRBJ1-4; 9 nucleotides agree with TRBD1. This CDR3 has 14 amino acids. The V gene end was trimmed by 5 bases and the J gene end by 10 bases; junction bases not matched to a gene: 8. CDR1 is PRHDT, CDR2 FYEKMQ, per germline (reference sequence). The CDR3 DNA is TGTGCCAGCAGCCAAGGACAGGGGCGTAGAAAACTGTTTTTT. Translation: CASSQGQGRRKLFF.

This sequence joins TRBV28 and TRBJ1-1; D gene uncertain. Germline V gene lookup returns CDR1 MDHEN and CDR2 SYDVKM. Trimming removed 3 bases from V and 7 bases from J, with 6 bases in between. The CDR3 is 11 amino acids. The CDR3 nucleotides are TGTGCCAGCAGTTTCGTCGGTGAAGCTTTCTTT. Amino acid sequence: CASSFVGEAFF.

The chain combines TRBV6-5 with TRBJ2-1, with D maybe TRBD1 (6 bases). Trimming cost V 5 bases and J 9 bases, with 20 bases left between them. Germline V gene sequence: CDR1 MNHEY, CDR2 SVGAGI. CDR3 length equals 15 residues. The CDR3 reads CASSPLDTGIGEQFF. The CDR3 bases are TGTGCCAGCAGTCCTCTCGACACAGGGATCGGTGAGCAGTTCTTC.

This clone has more than one count but fewer than ten. The J gene is TRBJ2-2, the V gene TRBV7-3; TRBD1 might be the D (6 bases). This CDR3 comprises 16 residues. Germline V gene lookup returns CDR1 SGHTA and CDR2 FQGTGA. Trimming took off 5 bases at V and 1 base at J, with 14 bases between the two ends. This CDR3 reads CASSKGGPMNTGELFF. DNA of the CDR3: TGTGCCAGCAGCAAAGGGGGACCCATGAACACCGGGGAGCTGTTTTTT.

The chain is built from TRBV9 and TRBJ1-5; D is uncertain. There are 13 residues in the CDR3. V shed 1 base and J shed 4 bases, with 6 bases lying between them. The V gene's germline CDR1 is SGDLS and CDR2 YYNGEE. The CDR3 sequence: CASSVHGNQPQHF. CDR3 nucleotides: TGTGCCAGCAGCGTACACGGGAATCAGCCCCAGCATTTT.

The gene calls are TRBV10-3 and TRBJ2-3; TRBD2 matches at 8 bases. Germline V gene data show CDR1 as ENHRY and CDR2 as SYGVKD. The CDR3 is 13 residues long. V dropped 10 bases and J dropped 0; count of bases not matched to a gene: 3. In nucleotides, the CDR3 is TGTGCCACTAGCGGGTCTAGCACAGATACGCAGTATTTT. Translation gives CATSGSSTDTQYF.

The table lists this clone with a count of one. The gene calls are TRBV19 and TRBJ2-1; D call uncertain. Trimming shortened V by 7 bases and J by 4 bases, and 11 bases separated the two germline ends. Germline assignment: CDR1 LNHDA and CDR2 SQIVND (reference sequence). CDR3 length: 13 residues. The CDR3 coding sequence is TGTGCCAGTATGAGCCCGTTTTACAATGAGCAGTTCTTC. Translating gives CASMSPFYNEQFF.

The chain employs TRBV6-1 and TRBJ2-7, with 7 positions matching TRBD2. The length of the CDR3 is 16 residues. Germline-derived CDR1 and CDR2 are MNHNS and SASEGT. V was clipped by 2 bases and J by 1 base; unmatched bases: 8. CDR3 residues: CASSEPAGRVSYEQYF. The CDR3 DNA reads TGTGCCAGCAGTGAACCAGCGGGGAGAGTTTCCTACGAGCAGTACTTC.

The chain uses TRBV7-3 and TRBJ2-3; D is uncertain. CDR1 SGHTA and CDR2 FQGTGA come from the germline V gene. The CDR3 spans 13 residues. The V end was cut by 2 bases, the J end by 5 bases, with 8 bases between. As DNA, the CDR3 is TGTGCCAGCAGCTTAGTTAGAGTAGATACGCAGTATTTT. This translates into CASSLVRVDTQYF. The full variable domain, rest sourced from reference TRBV7-3 and TRBJ2-3, is GAGVSQTPSNKVTEKGKYVELRCDPISGHTALYWYRQSLGQGPEFLIYFQGTGAADDSGLPNDRFFAVRPEGSVSTLKIQRTERGDSAVYLCASSLVRVDTQYFGPGTRLTVL.

The gene calls are TRBV7-2 and TRBJ1-2, with TRBD1 as a possible D gene (5 bases). Trimming left V 8 bases short and J 3 bases short, with 28 bases between. Germline V gene sequence: CDR1 SGHTA, CDR2 FQGNSA. The CDR3 totals 18 residues. DNA of the CDR3: TGTGCCAGCCATGGGCTAATGGGGGAGGGGTTGATAGACTATGGCTACACCTTC. This sequence encodes CASHGLMGEGLIDYGYTF. Drawing the rest from reference TRBV7-2 and TRBJ1-2, the complete variable domain is GAGVSQSPSNKVTEKGKDVELRCDPISGHTALYWYRQSLGQGLEFLIYFQGNSAPDKSGLPSDRFSAERTGGSVSTLTIQRTQQEDSAVYLCASHGLMGEGLIDYGYTFGSGTRLTVV.

The chain employs TRBV5-1 and TRBJ1-3; D call uncertain. Per the germline V gene, CDR1 is SGHRS and CDR2 is YFSETQ. CDR3 size: 13 residues. V was shortened by 4 bases and J by 2 bases, with 7 bases between the two germline ends. The CDR3 bases are TGCGCCAGCAGCGGCGGGGCTGGAAACACCATATATTTT. Amino acid sequence: CASSGGAGNTIYF.

The CDR3: CAWRASGIYNEQFF. CDR3 bases: TGTGCCTGGAGAGCCTCCGGGATATACAATGAGCAGTTCTTC. The V call is TRBV30, the J call TRBJ2-1; weak D call: TRBD2 (5 bases). This CDR3 has 14 amino acids. Germline V lookup: CDR1 GTSNPN, CDR2 SVGIG (reference sequence). V was cut by 3 bases and J by 4 bases, with 13 bases left in between. The whole variable domain, filled in from reference TRBV30 and TRBJ2-1, reads SQTIHQWPATLVQPVGSPLSLECTVEGTSNPNLYWYRQAAGRGLQLLFYSVGIGQISSEVPQNLSASRPQDRQFILSSKKLLLSDSGFYLCAWRASGIYNEQFFGPGTRLTVL.

V gene TRBV4-2 combines with J gene TRBJ1-1; D call uncertain. Trimming shortened V by 4 bases and J by 1 base, and 10 bases separated the two germline ends. This CDR3 is 14 amino acids long. Germline lookup yields CDR1 LGHNA and CDR2 YNFKEQ. The CDR3 protein is CASSPRRPNTEAFF. CDR3 bases: TGTGCCAGCAGCCCTAGACGGCCGAACACTGAAGCTTTCTTT.

This chain connects TRBV6-2 or TRBV6-3 to TRBJ2-7; D not resolved. The germline gives CDR1 MNHEY, CDR2 SVGEGT. This CDR3 spans 11 amino acids. The ends were cut back, 6 bases at V and 3 bases at J, with 6 bases in the middle. The chain's CDR3 is CASSPRYEQYF. CDR3 bases: TGTGCCAGCAGCCCCCGCTACGAGCAGTACTTC.

The chain carries TRBV15 and TRBJ2-2; D is perhaps TRBD1 (7 bases). CDR3 length: 16 amino acids. Germline V gene lookup returns CDR1 LNHNV and CDR2 YYDKDF (reference sequence). V gave up 0 bases and J gave up 3 bases, with 11 bases separating them. The CDR3 protein is CATSRDPGGHTGELFF. DNA of the CDR3: TGTGCCACCAGCAGAGATCCAGGGGGGCACACCGGGGAGCTGTTTTTT.

This clone was detected only once. The chain links TRBV5-1 to TRBJ2-5, with a weak D call TRBD2 (6 bases). There are 15 residues in the CDR3. Trimming pared 0 bases from V and 5 bases from J, leaving 14 bases between. From germline, CDR1 is SGHRS and CDR2 YFSETQ. CDR3 amino acids: CASSLVVGSEETQYF. As DNA, the CDR3 is TGCGCCAGCAGCTTGGTGGTCGGGAGCGAGGAGACCCAGTACTTC. Based on the CDR3 plus reference TRBV5-1 and TRBJ2-5, the full variable domain is KAGVTQTPRYLIKTRGQQVTLSCSPISGHRSVSWYQQTPGQGLQFLFEYFSETQRNKGNFPGRFSGRQFSNSRSEMNVSTLELGDSALYLCASSLVVGSEETQYFGPGTRLLVL.

V gene TRBV6-4 combines with J gene TRBJ2-7; TRBD2 matches 7 bases. Trimming at V came to 4 bases and at J to 7 bases, leaving 10 bases not matched to a gene. Germline V gives CDR1 MRHNA, CDR2 SNTAGT. The CDR3 contains 14 residues. The CDR3 spells CASSVRTSSNEQYF. The CDR3 DNA reads TGTGCCAGCAGTGTCCGGACTAGTTCAAATGAGCAGTACTTC.

The chain is built from TRBV18 and TRBJ1-2; unclear D gene. CDR1 is KGHSH, CDR2 LQKENI, per germline. The V end was cut by 2 bases, the J end by 8 bases, with 9 bases between. The CDR3 extends over 12 amino acids. The DNA of the CDR3 is TGTGCCAGCTCACCATACGGGGAGGGCTACACCTTC. This gives the protein CASSPYGEGYTF. Supplemented by reference TRBV18 and TRBJ1-2, the full variable domain reads NAGVMQNPRHLVRRRGQEARLRCSPMKGHSHVYWYRQLPEEGLKFMVYLQKENIIDESGMPKERFSAEFPKEGPSILRIQQVVRGDSAAYFCASSPYGEGYTFGSGTRLTVV.

This chain links TRBV9 with TRBJ2-6, with TRBD1 as a possible D gene (6 bases). The CDR3 covers 15 residues. The V gene lost 4 bases and the J gene lost 0 bases, with 8 bases spanning the gap. Per germline, CDR1 SGDLS and CDR2 YYNGEE. The CDR3 DNA reads TGTGCCAGCAGCTTACAGGGCTCTGGGGCCAACGTCCTGACTTTC. Translation: CASSLQGSGANVLTF.

The chain joins TRBV7-2 to TRBJ1-1; weak D call: TRBD1 (6 bases). Trimming stripped 1 base from V and 6 bases from J, with 9 bases between. The CDR3 loop spans 13 amino acids. Looked up from germline, CDR1 is SGHTA and CDR2 is FQGNSA. The CDR3 nucleotides are TGTGCCAGCAGCTTAGGCAGGGGTCCTGAAGCTTTCTTT. Its translation is CASSLGRGPEAFF.

The chain links TRBV27 to TRBJ2-1; 13 bases line up with TRBD2. Germline CDR1 MNHEY, CDR2 SMNVEV (reference sequence). With V trimmed by 4 bases and J by 9 bases, 9 bases remained unmatched. CDR3 length: 16 residues. CDR3 in amino acids: CASSSYGLAGATEQFF. DNA of the CDR3: TGTGCCAGCAGTTCCTACGGACTAGCGGGAGCTACTGAGCAGTTCTTC.

Only a few counts were recorded for this clone. The chain is built from TRBV7-3 and TRBJ2-6; maybe TRBD1 (6 bases). The CDR3 covers 18 residues. Germline loops: CDR1 SGHTA, CDR2 FQGTGA. Trimming took 3 bases from V and 4 from J, leaving 19 bases between them. The CDR3 DNA reads TGTGCCAGCAGCTTCGCCACAGGGTTAGGGGCGGGGGCCAACGTCCTGACTTTC. Encoded protein: CASSFATGLGAGANVLTF.